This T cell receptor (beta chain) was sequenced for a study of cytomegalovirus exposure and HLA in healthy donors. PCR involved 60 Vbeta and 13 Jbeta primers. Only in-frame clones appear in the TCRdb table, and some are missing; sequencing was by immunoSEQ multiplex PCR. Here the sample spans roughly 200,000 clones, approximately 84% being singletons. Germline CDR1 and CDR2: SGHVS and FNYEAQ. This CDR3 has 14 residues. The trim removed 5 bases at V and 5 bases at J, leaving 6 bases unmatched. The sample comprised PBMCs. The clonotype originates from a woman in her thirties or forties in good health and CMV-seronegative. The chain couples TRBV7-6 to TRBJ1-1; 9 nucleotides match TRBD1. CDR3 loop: CASSATGGQTEAFF. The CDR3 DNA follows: TGTGCCAGCAGCGCCACAGGGGGCCAAACTGAAGCTTTCTTT. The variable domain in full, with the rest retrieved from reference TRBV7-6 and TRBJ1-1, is GAGVSQSPRYKVTKRGQDVALRCDPISGHVSLYWYRQALGQGPEFLTYFNYEAQQDKSGLPNDRFSAERPEGSISTLTIQRTEQRDSAMYRCASSATGGQTEAFFGQGTRLTVV.